This T cell receptor (beta chain) stems from a study of T cell responses to AZD1222 COVID-19 vaccine. Study-wide background: Second-dose schedules of about 4 or about 12 weeks were combined. Whole-study findings and limits: It was only after the peak T cell response that any repertoires were sampled. Increases in Spike-specific TCR breadth and depth were seen after two AZD1222 doses. Clonal diversity was possibly underestimated, and the donors were mostly white British, with more females.

This clone has a single count. Its antigen is not known. Germline loops: CDR1 SGHAT, CDR2 FQNNGV. V shed 0 bases, J shed 2 bases, and the junction held 8 bases outside the gene matches. The CDR3 runs to 18 residues. Sequencing was performed with immunoSEQ multiplex PCR; in TCRdb, only in-frame clones are kept and a portion is missing. Of around 100,000 clones in the sample, 91% were seen once. Sequencing used peripheral blood, obtained on day 0 of AZD1222 vaccination. The receptor was derived from an adult in good health. V and J are TRBV11-2 and TRBJ2-7; 12 bases map to TRBD1. The CDR3 region is CASSLEGPGQGATYEQYF. The CDR3 DNA is TGTGCCAGCAGCTTAGAGGGGCCGGGACAGGGGGCGACCTACGAGCAGTACTTC. Drawing the rest from reference TRBV11-2 and TRBJ2-7, the complete variable domain is EAGVAQSPRYKIIEKRQSVAFWCNPISGHATLYWYQQILGQGPKLLIQFQNNGVVDDSQLPKDRFSAERLKGVDSTLKIQPAKLEDSAVYLCASSLEGPGQGATYEQYFGPGTRLTVT.